The clone carrying this T cell receptor (beta chain) was counted many times. Unique molecular identifiers were built into the TCRbeta library. TCRdb reanalysed the PCR reads using MiXCR and keeps one entry per CDR3 protein. The sample has approximately 640,000 distinct CDR3 sequences, around 17% seen once. These data belong to a study of T-cell reconstitution after alpha-beta-depleted transplantation in children. Per germline, CDR1 SEHNR and CDR2 FQNEAQ (reference sequence). The CDR3 is made up of 14 amino acids. J gave up 4 bases and V 6 bases, and 5 bases lay outside the gene matches. This sample comprised PBMCs from the stem cell graft donor, obtained from the stem cell graft. This TCR was recovered from a human donor who donated a stem cell graft to a child with acute myeloid leukemia. The chain links TRBV7-9 to TRBJ1-3, with 8 bases lining up with TRBD1. The CDR3 region is CASSRTGSGNTIYF. Written as DNA, the CDR3 is TGTGCCAGCAGTCGGACAGGGTCAGGAAACACCATATATTTT.